This section outlines one T cell receptor beta chain sequence together with its context. Repertoires were generated with immunoSEQ multiplex PCR, while TCRdb's copy carries only in-frame clones and drops some. The repertoire holds just under 80,000 clones, with about 92% as singletons. The data originate from a study of T cell responses to AZD1222 COVID-19 vaccine. The receptor was derived from an adult who received the AZD1222 COVID-19 vaccine. The sequencing used peripheral blood, collected 28 days after the second AZD1222 dose.

This CDR3 reads CASSLGPGGADEQYF. The CDR3 region has the DNA TGTGCCAGCAGCTTGGGACCCGGGGGGGCGGATGAGCAGTACTTC. The J gene is TRBJ2-7, the V gene TRBV7-2; 8 positions match TRBD2. Germline V gene sequence: CDR1 SGHTA, CDR2 FQGNSA. The J segment lost 7 bases and the V segment lost 3 bases, leaving 11 bases of the junction unmatched. The CDR3 is made up of 15 amino acids.